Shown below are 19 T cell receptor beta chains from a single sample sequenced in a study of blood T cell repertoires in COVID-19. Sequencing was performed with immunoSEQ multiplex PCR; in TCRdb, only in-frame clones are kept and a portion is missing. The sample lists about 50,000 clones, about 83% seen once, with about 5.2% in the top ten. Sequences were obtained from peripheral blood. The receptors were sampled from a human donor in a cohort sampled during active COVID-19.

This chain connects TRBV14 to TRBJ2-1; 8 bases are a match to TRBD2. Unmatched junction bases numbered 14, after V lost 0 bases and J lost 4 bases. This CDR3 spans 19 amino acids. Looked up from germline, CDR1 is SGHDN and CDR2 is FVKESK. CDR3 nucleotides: TGTGCCAGCAGCCAAGACATGGGACTAGTCGGAAGGAGTTACAATGAGCAGTTCTTC. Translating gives CASSQDMGLVGRSYNEQFF.

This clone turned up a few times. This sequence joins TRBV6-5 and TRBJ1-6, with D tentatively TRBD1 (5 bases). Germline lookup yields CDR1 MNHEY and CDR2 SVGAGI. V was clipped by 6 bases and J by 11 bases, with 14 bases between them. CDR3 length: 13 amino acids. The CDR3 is CASSRGHLAPLHF. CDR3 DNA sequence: TGTGCCAGCAGCCGCGGACATCTTGCACCCCTCCACTTT.

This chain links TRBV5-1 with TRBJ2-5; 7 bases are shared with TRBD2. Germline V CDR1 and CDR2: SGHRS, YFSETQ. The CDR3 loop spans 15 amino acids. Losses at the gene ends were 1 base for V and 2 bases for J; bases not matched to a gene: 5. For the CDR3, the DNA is TGCGCCAGCAGCTTGTCGCGGGGGTCTCAAGAGACCCAGTACTTC. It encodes CASSLSRGSQETQYF.

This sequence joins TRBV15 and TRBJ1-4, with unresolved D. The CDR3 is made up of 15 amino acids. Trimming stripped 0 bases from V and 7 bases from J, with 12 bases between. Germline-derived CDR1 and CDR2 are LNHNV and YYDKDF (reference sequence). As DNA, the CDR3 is TGTGCCACCAGCAGAGATAGCACCGTCGGTGAAAAACTGTTTTTT. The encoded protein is CATSRDSTVGEKLFF. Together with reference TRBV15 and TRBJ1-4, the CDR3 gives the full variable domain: DAMVIQNPRYQVTQFGKPVTLSCSQTLNHNVMYWYQQKSSQAPKLLFHYYDKDFNNEADTPDNFQSRRPNTSFCFLDIRSPGLGDTAMYLCATSRDSTVGEKLFFGSGTQLSVL.

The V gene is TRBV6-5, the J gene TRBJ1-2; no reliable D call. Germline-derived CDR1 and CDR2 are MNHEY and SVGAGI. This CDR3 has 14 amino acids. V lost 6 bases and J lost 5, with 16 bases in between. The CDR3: CASSITGFTYGYTF. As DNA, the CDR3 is TGTGCCAGCAGCATCACGGGGTTCACGTATGGCTACACCTTC.

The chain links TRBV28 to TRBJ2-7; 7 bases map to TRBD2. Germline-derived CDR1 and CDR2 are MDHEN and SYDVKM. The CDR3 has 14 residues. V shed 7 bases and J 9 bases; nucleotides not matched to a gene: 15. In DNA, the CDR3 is TGTGCCAGCACCCCGGGGGGTCTGTCGCTCGGGCAGTACTTC. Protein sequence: CASTPGGLSLGQYF.

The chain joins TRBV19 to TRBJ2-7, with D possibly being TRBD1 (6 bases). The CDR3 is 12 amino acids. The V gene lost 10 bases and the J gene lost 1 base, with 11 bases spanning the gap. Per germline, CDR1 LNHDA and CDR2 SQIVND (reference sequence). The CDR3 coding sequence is TGTGCCACCCAGGGGCCTTCCTACGAGCAGTACTTC. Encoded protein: CATQGPSYEQYF.

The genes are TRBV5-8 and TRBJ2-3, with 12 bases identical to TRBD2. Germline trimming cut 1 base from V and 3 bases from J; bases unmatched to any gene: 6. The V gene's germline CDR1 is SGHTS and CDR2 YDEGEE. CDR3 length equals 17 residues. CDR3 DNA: TGTGCCAGCAGCTTGTCTAGCGGGGGGGCAAGGACAGATACGCAGTATTTT. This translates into CASSLSSGGARTDTQYF.

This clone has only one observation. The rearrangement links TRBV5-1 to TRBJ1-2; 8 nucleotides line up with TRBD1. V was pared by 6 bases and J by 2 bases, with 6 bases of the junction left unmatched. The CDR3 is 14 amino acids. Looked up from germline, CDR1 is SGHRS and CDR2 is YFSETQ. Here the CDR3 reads CASTGQGGNYGYTF. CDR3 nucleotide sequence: TGCGCCAGCACCGGACAGGGAGGGAACTATGGCTACACCTTC.

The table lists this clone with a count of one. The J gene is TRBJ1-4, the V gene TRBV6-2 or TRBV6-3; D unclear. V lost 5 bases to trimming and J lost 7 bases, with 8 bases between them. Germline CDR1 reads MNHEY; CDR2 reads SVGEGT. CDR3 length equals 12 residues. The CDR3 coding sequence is TGTGCCAGCAGTGCGGGGATTGAAAAACTGTTTTTT. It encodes CASSAGIEKLFF.

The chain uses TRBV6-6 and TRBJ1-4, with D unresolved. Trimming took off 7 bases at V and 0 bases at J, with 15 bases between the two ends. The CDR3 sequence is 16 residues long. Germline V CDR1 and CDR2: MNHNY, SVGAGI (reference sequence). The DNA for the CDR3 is TGTGCCAGCACCACTACAAAAGATGCAACTAATGAAAAACTGTTTTTT. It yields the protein CASTTTKDATNEKLFF.

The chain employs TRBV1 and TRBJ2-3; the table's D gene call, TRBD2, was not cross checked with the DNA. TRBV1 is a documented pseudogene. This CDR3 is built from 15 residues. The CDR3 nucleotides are TGCACCAGCAGCCAAGTTGCGCGGGGGGGGGATACGCAGTATTTT. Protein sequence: CTSSQVARGGDTQYF.

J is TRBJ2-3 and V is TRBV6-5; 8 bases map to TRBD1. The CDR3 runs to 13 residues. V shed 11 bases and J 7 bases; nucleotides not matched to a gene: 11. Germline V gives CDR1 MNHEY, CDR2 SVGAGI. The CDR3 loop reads CAADRGFANTQYF. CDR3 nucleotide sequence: TGTGCCGCTGACAGGGGTTTTGCAAATACGCAGTATTTT.

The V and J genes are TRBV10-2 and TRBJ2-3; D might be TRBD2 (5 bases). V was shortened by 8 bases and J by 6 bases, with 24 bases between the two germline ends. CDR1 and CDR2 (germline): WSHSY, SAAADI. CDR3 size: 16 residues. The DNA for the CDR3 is TGCGCCAGCGCACGTCCGGACTTCGGCGTGGCGGATACGCAGTATTTT. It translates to CASARPDFGVADTQYF.

CDR3 sequence: CASSGLAGGRTVEQFF. CDR3 nucleotide sequence: TGCGCCAGCAGCGGATTAGCGGGGGGCAGAACGGTTGAGCAGTTCTTC. The chain employs TRBV5-1 and TRBJ2-1; 10 bases agree with TRBD2. Trimming took 4 bases from V and 9 from J; bases not matched to a gene: 13. This CDR3 is built from 16 residues. Germline CDR1 reads SGHRS; CDR2 reads YFSETQ.

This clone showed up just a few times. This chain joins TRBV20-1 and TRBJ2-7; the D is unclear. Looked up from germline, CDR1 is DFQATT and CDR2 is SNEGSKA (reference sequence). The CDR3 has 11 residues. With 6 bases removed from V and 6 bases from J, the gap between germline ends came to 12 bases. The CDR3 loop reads CSASGHAEQYF. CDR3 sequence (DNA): TGCAGTGCCTCGGGTCACGCCGAGCAGTACTTC.

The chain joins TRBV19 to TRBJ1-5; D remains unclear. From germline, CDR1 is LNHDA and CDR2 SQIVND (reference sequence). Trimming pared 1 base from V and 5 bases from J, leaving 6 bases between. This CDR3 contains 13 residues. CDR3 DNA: TGTGCCAGTAGTATAGGCGGAGATCAGCCCCAGCATTTT. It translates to CASSIGGDQPQHF.

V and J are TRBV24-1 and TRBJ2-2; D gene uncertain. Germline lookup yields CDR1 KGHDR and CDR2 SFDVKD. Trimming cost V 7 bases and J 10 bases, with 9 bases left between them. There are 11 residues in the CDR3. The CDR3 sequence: CATRSSSELFF. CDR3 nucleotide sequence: TGTGCCACCAGATCGAGTTCGGAGCTGTTTTTT.

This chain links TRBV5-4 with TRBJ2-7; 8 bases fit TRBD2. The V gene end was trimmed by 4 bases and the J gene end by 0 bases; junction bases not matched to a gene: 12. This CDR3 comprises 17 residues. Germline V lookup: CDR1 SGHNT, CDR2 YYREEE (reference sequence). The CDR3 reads CASSRGGRDRLSYEQYF. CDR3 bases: TGTGCCAGCAGCCGCGGGGGGAGGGACCGACTCTCCTACGAGCAGTACTTC.